The next 24 T cell receptor beta chains were all read from a single sample in a study of cytotoxic CD8 clonotypes in ibrutinib-treated CLL. Libraries were prepared by immunoSEQ multiplex PCR; TCRdb keeps only in-frame clonotypes and omits some of them. The data contain about 130,000 clones, about four fifths of them singletons. Specimen: PBMCs, collected after 12 months of ibrutinib treatment. The receptors derive from a human donor with chronic lymphocytic leukemia.

This clone was counted only a few times. The rearrangement joins TRBV7-8 to TRBJ1-5; D unresolved. The CDR3 loop spans 12 amino acids. CDR1 SGHVS and CDR2 FQNEAQ come from the germline V gene. Trimming removed 1 base from V and 6 bases from J, with 4 bases in between. This chain's CDR3 is CASSLESQPQHF. DNA of the CDR3: TGTGCCAGCAGCTTAGAATCTCAGCCCCAGCATTTT.

This rearrangement joins TRBV30 to TRBJ2-3, with D possibly being TRBD2 (7 bases). V gave up 5 bases and J gave up 0 bases, with 24 bases separating them. The germline CDR1 and CDR2 sequences are GTSNPN and SVGIG (reference sequence). The CDR3 extends over 18 amino acids. The CDR3 DNA reads TGTGCCTGGCTACCCCTGCCTCGGGGGGCGGGAAGCACAGATACGCAGTATTTT. Its protein is CAWLPLPRGAGSTDTQYF.

The rearrangement joins TRBV27 to TRBJ2-7; 7 bases agree with TRBD1. Germline V gene lookup returns CDR1 MNHEY and CDR2 SMNVEV (reference sequence). After removal of 4 bases from V and 2 bases from J, the junction contained 11 bases not matched to a gene. The CDR3 consists of 16 residues. The DNA for the CDR3 is TGTGCCAGCAGTTCCCCTGGTAGGGGGCGCGCCTACGAGCAGTACTTC. This encodes CASSSPGRGRAYEQYF.

The rearrangement joins TRBV19 to TRBJ1-1, with D perhaps TRBD1 (5 bases). The germline gives CDR1 LNHDA, CDR2 SQIVND (reference sequence). V gave up 1 base and J gave up 7 bases, with 16 bases separating them. This CDR3 is built from 15 residues. The CDR3 bases are TGTGCCAGTAGTATAGTGGACTACCTGGGGGGTGAAGCTTTCTTT. It specifies CASSIVDYLGGEAFF.

The chain employs TRBV5-6 and TRBJ2-1; D remains ambiguous. Germline values: CDR1 SGHDT, CDR2 YYEEEE. This CDR3 has 12 residues. Trimming cost V 1 base and J 11 bases, with 10 bases left between them. CDR3 DNA: TGTGCCAGCAGCTTGATGGGTGGACAGCAGTTCTTC. It codes for CASSLMGGQQFF. Drawing the rest from reference TRBV5-6 and TRBJ2-1, the complete variable domain is DAGVTQSPTHLIKTRGQQVTLRCSPKSGHDTVSWYQQALGQGPQFIFQYYEEEERQRGNFPDRFSGHQFPNYSSELNVNALLLGDSALYLCASSLMGGQQFFGPGTRLTVL.

This rearrangement joins TRBV5-1 to TRBJ2-1; the match to TRBD2 covers 8 bases. The germline V gene has CDR1 SGHRS and CDR2 YFSETQ. V shed 5 bases, J shed 5 bases, and the junction held 12 bases outside the gene matches. The CDR3 totals 16 residues. The CDR3, as DNA: TGCGCCAGCAGACCCCTACTAGCGGAGATGGACAATGAGCAGTTCTTC. Translated, it gives CASRPLLAEMDNEQFF.

V is TRBV19 and J is TRBJ1-1; 8 nucleotides match TRBD1. The CDR3 loop spans 13 amino acids. Trimming took 6 bases from V and 4 from J; bases not matched to a gene: 4. Germline V gives CDR1 LNHDA, CDR2 SQIVND (reference sequence). CDR3 bases: TGTGCCAGTAGCCAGGGGGCAGGCACTGAAGCTTTCTTT. Translating it yields CASSQGAGTEAFF.

The chain recombines TRBV2 with TRBJ1-2, with TRBD1 matching over 8 bases. The trim removed 6 bases at V and 5 bases at J, leaving 11 bases unmatched. This CDR3 is 15 amino acids long. CDR1 is SNHLY, CDR2 FYNNEI, per germline. DNA for the CDR3: TGTGCCAGCAGGGCCCGACAGGGGATGGGATATGGCTACACCTTC. Its translation: CASRARQGMGYGYTF.

The CDR3 is CASSSEWETQYF. CDR3 DNA: TGTGCCAGCAGCAGCGAGTGGGAGACCCAGTACTTC. V and J are TRBV5-8 and TRBJ2-5, with D unresolved. The germline V gene has CDR1 SGHTS and CDR2 YDEGEE. The CDR3 is made up of 12 amino acids. The V and J ends lost 4 bases and 5 bases respectively, with 9 bases between them.

The chain carries TRBV7-2 and TRBJ1-2, with no clear D. Germline CDR1 reads SGHTA; CDR2 reads FQGNSA. The CDR3 loop spans 13 amino acids. The ends were cut back, 1 base at V and 10 bases at J, with 13 bases in the middle. The CDR3 nucleotides read TGTGCCAGCAGCTTAGAGGCAGGTTATCCCTACACCTTC. Translated: CASSLEAGYPYTF.

The chain couples TRBV11-2 to TRBJ2-7; TRBD1 might be the D (6 bases). The CDR3 extends over 13 amino acids. The germline V and J ends were trimmed by 5 bases and 6 bases, with 14 bases remaining between them. Germline-derived CDR1 and CDR2 are SGHAT and FQNNGV. CDR3 sequence (DNA): TGTGCCAGCAGCCCAGGGACACGGGGCGAGCAGTACTTC. It translates to CASSPGTRGEQYF.

This clone appeared once. CDR3 residues: CASRRTGGIGIQYF. CDR3 in DNA: TGTGCCAGTAGAAGGACAGGGGGCATAGGCATTCAGTACTTC. V usage is TRBV19 and J usage is TRBJ2-4, with 11 bases identical to TRBD1. CDR3 length: 14 residues. V lost 6 bases to trimming and J lost 9 bases; unmatched junction nucleotides: 7. Germline V gives CDR1 LNHDA, CDR2 SQIVND (reference sequence).

This chain uses TRBV4-1 with TRBJ1-5; perhaps TRBD1 as D (5 bases). Trimming left V 5 bases short and J 3 bases short, with 8 bases between. This CDR3 has 13 residues. Per the germline V gene, CDR1 is MGHRA and CDR2 is YSYEKL. This chain's CDR3 is CASSAGPNQPQHF. CDR3 nucleotide sequence: TGCGCCAGCAGCGCAGGGCCCAATCAGCCCCAGCATTTT.

The chain joins TRBV28 to TRBJ1-2; weak D call: TRBD1 (6 bases). CDR1 is MDHEN and CDR2 is SYDVKM in the germline V gene. Between the trimmed V and J ends, which lost 6 bases and 7 bases, there was a span of 21 bases. This CDR3 spans 15 amino acids. In DNA, the CDR3 is TGTGCCAGCAGCTACCCCCGGGACATCGGCGGTGGCTACACCTTC. Its protein is CASSYPRDIGGGYTF.

This clone was seen only a few times. The rearrangement links TRBV11-1 to TRBJ2-4; D not certain. The CDR3 length is 13 residues. V was shortened by 4 bases and J by 6 bases, with 10 bases between the two germline ends. In germline, CDR1 is SGHAT, CDR2 FQDESV (reference sequence). The DNA for the CDR3 is TGTGCCAGCAGCTGGAGCGAGGTAAACATTCAGTACTTC. Translated, it gives CASSWSEVNIQYF.

This chain connects TRBV7-2 to TRBJ2-5; unclear D gene. V lost 3 bases to trimming and J lost 5 bases, with 16 bases between them. CDR1 and CDR2 (germline): SGHTA, FQGNSA. The CDR3 extends over 15 amino acids. The CDR3 nucleotides are TGTGCCAGCAGCTTTCCCATGGCGGATACCGAGACCCAGTACTTC. This translates into CASSFPMADTETQYF.

V usage is TRBV25-1 and J usage is TRBJ2-5; D might be TRBD2 (5 bases). Germline V CDR1 and CDR2: MGHDK, SYGVNS. V lost 5 bases to trimming and J lost 5 bases, with 15 bases between them. This CDR3 spans 14 amino acids. The CDR3 region is CASSQPGIYETQYF. CDR3 in DNA: TGTGCCAGCAGTCAGCCCGGGATATACGAGACCCAGTACTTC.

The rearrangement joins TRBV28 to TRBJ1-2; D is unresolved. V was cut by 3 bases and J by 3 bases, with 14 bases left in between. CDR1 and CDR2 from the germline V gene are MDHEN and SYDVKM. The CDR3 runs 15 residues. The CDR3 DNA is TGTGCCAGCAGTTTGTCGGAGGCCTACCACTATGGCTACACCTTC. Amino acids: CASSLSEAYHYGYTF.

The V call is TRBV4-1, the J call TRBJ2-2; 7 bases are a match to TRBD2. The J segment lost 1 base and the V segment lost 0 bases, leaving 8 bases of the junction unmatched. Germline values: CDR1 MGHRA, CDR2 YSYEKL. The CDR3 is 18 residues long. The CDR3 loop is CASSQDLAAGVNTGELFF. CDR3 DNA sequence: TGCGCCAGCAGCCAAGATCTCGCGGCGGGAGTGAACACCGGGGAGCTGTTTTTT.

The chain recombines TRBV30 with TRBJ2-7; a possible D gene is TRBD2 (6 bases). The CDR3 totals 13 residues. Deletions cut 5 bases from V and 0 bases from J, with 11 bases between. The germline gives CDR1 GTSNPN, CDR2 SVGIG (reference sequence). CDR3 sequence (DNA): TGTGCCTGGTTACCTAGCGACTCCTACGAGCAGTACTTC. It encodes CAWLPSDSYEQYF.

The V gene is TRBV7-9, the J gene TRBJ2-3, with D tentatively TRBD2 (5 bases). CDR1 SEHNR and CDR2 FQNEAQ come from the germline V gene (reference sequence). V lost 5 bases and J 3 bases, leaving 9 bases between the germline ends. This CDR3 comprises 13 residues. CDR3 in amino acids: CASSPGSTDTQYF. The CDR3 bases are TGTGCCAGCAGCCCTGGGAGTACAGATACGCAGTATTTT. The whole variable domain, filled in from reference TRBV7-9 and TRBJ2-3, reads DTGVSQNPRHKITKRGQNVTFRCDPISEHNRLYWYRQTLGQGPEFLTYFQNEAQLEKSRLLSDRFSAERPKGSFSTLEIQRTEQGDSAMYLCASSPGSTDTQYFGPGTRLTVL.

The J gene is TRBJ1-5, the V gene TRBV5-4; D is ambiguous. The germline CDR1 and CDR2 sequences are SGHNT and YYREEE (reference sequence). The CDR3 length is 13 residues. The V end lost 0 bases, the J end lost 3 bases, and 4 bases lay between the germline ends. The CDR3 region has the DNA TGTGCCAGCAGCTTGGACAACAATCAGCCCCAGCATTTT. Translated, it gives CASSLDNNQPQHF.

The rearrangement joins TRBV5-1 to TRBJ1-5, with D unresolved. Germline V gives CDR1 SGHRS, CDR2 YFSETQ. The germline V and J ends were trimmed by 4 bases and 0 bases, with 8 bases remaining between them. The CDR3 consists of 14 residues. CDR3: CASSLDPSNQPQHF. Written as DNA, the CDR3 is TGCGCCAGCAGCCTCGACCCTAGCAATCAGCCCCAGCATTTT.

V gene TRBV21-1 combines with J gene TRBJ1-2; the D segment call TRBD1 is taken from the table without a DNA check. TRBV21-1 is described as a pseudogene. CDR3 length equals 16 residues. CDR3 residues: CASSKANDRGPHGYTF. The CDR3 DNA follows: TGTGCCAGCAGCAAAGCCAACGACAGGGGCCCCCATGGCTACACCTTC.